Below, 4 T cell receptor beta chains from the same sample are listed, as sequenced in a study of blood T cell repertoires in COVID-19. Assay used: immunoSEQ multiplex PCR; TCRdb lists only in-frame clones, some missing. The sample has tens of thousands of clones, 91% seen once; the top ten hold about 9%. The sample was peripheral blood. The receptors were gathered from a human donor in a cohort sampled during active COVID-19.

The rearrangement links TRBV7-9 to TRBJ2-3; D is ambiguous. Germline V CDR1 and CDR2: SEHNR, FQNEAQ (reference sequence). The CDR3 is 12 amino acids. V was clipped by 7 bases and J by 6 bases, with 11 bases between them. The CDR3 sequence: CASTAVGDTQYF. CDR3 bases: TGTGCCAGCACAGCAGTCGGGGATACGCAGTATTTT.

The J gene is TRBJ2-1, the V gene TRBV4-1; the match to TRBD1 covers 8 bases. The CDR3 consists of 14 residues. CDR1 and CDR2 from the germline V gene are MGHRA and YSYEKL. V gave up 4 bases and J gave up 9 bases; unmatched junction bases: 8. The CDR3 loop reads CASSRTGGMIEQFF. The CDR3 nucleotides read TGCGCCAGCAGCCGAACAGGGGGGATGATTGAGCAGTTCTTC.

The chain recombines TRBV11-3 with TRBJ2-5; 9 nucleotides line up with TRBD1. Trimming removed 1 base from V and 4 bases from J; junction bases left unmatched: 4. Per germline, CDR1 SGHNT and CDR2 YENEEA. The CDR3 runs to 15 residues. The CDR3 sequence: CASSLGQGGPETQYF. The CDR3 DNA reads as TGTGCCAGCAGCTTAGGACAGGGGGGACCAGAGACCCAGTACTTC. Variable domain in full (rest from reference TRBV11-3 and TRBJ2-5): EAGVVQSPRYKIIEKKQPVAFWCNPISGHNTLYWYLQNLGQGPELLIRYENEEAVDDSQLPKDRFSAERLKGVDSTLKIQPAELGDSAVYLCASSLGQGGPETQYFGPGTRLLVL.

The CDR3: CASSPPTGTEAGELFF. DNA of the CDR3: TGTGCCAGCAGCCCGCCGACAGGGACTGAGGCCGGGGAGCTGTTTTTT. The chain is built from TRBV3-1 (or the pseudogene TRBV3-2) and TRBJ2-2, with TRBD1 as a possible D gene (7 bases). The CDR3 length is 16 residues. The germline V and J ends were trimmed by 4 bases and 6 bases, with 18 bases remaining between them. The germline V gene has CDR1 LGHDT and CDR2 YNNKEL (reference sequence).